This TCR beta chain derives from a study of T-cell reconstitution after alpha-beta-depleted transplantation in children. This clonotype has only a few counts. The CDR3 spans 15 residues. After removal of 6 bases from V and 0 bases from J, the junction contained 6 bases not matched to a gene. Unique molecular identifiers featured in how the TCRbeta library was prepared. TCRdb re-called the PCR reads with MiXCR, one entry per CDR3 protein. The sample contains some 390,000 distinct CDR3 sequences, roughly 22% of which appear only once. This specimen consisted of PBMCs from the stem cell graft donor, obtained from the stem cell graft. The rearrangement uses TRBV12-3 or TRBV12-4 and TRBJ2-7; 9 nucleotides line up with TRBD2. This TCR was sampled from a human donor who donated a stem cell graft to a child with acute myeloid leukemia. The CDR3 is CASRATSGPSYEQYF. For the CDR3, the DNA is TGTGCCAGCAGAGCGACTAGCGGCCCCTCCTACGAGCAGTACTTC.